Listed here is a single T cell receptor beta chain. In its sample, this clonotype was seen a few times. It lacks a known antigen. There are no base qualities to consult, and no much larger clone falls within one base. From cysteine to phenylalanine, the CDR3 is 15 amino acids long. The only DNA kept is the CDR3, 45 bases in frame from the first base. CDR1 and CDR2, per the germline V gene, are SGHRS and YFSETQ. The trim is 4 bases for V and 3 bases for J, with a gap of 16 bases between the germline ends. This sample is part of a study of blood T cells in healthy people across ages (dated by TCRdb to 2015 to 2017). Background on the whole study: Template switching captured roughly one uniquely barcoded TCR beta cDNA molecule per two T cells in model experiments. The study measured age-related changes in TCR beta repertoire diversity using deep sequencing normalized with unique cDNA molecular identifiers. Four age groups were formed from the donors: young (average approximately 15 years), middle-aged (around 40), aged (62) and long-lived (approximately 78). To avoid experimental bias, donors of different ages were spread randomly across the sequencing lanes. The study analyzed two additional independent replicas of 1 million unique cDNA reads from the same blood draw for two donors, one aged 18 to 29 and one aged 80 or older. The full study reports these points: Bulk unsorted PBMC profiling prevented conclusive comparison of naive and antigen-experienced compartments. Estimates of total diversity based on one million sequenced T cells were considered lower bounds and underestimates. Compared with the aged group, the long-lived group had more naive CD4+ T cells, fewer expanded clones and increased TCR diversity, suggesting age selection. The percentage of naive T cells measured by flow cytometry correlated strongly with observed TCR beta diversity. The CMV infection status of donors was not known, potentially confounding age-related changes in expanded clonotypes. Observed TCR beta diversity per million T cells fell roughly linearly with age, and a significant reduction was already apparent by age around 40.

Systemically healthy Caucasian individuals from Russia, 35 to 40 in total and aged about 6 to 95 years, were included as donors. Each donor gave approximately 9.3 milliliters of peripheral blood, collected into EDTA-treated Vacutainer tubes. Ficoll-Paque density-gradient centrifugation was used to isolate PBMCs, with at least 7 million per sample. Trizol reagent was used to extract total RNA from PBMCs, with at least 5.5 micrograms per sample. Naive CD45RAhigh/CD27high T cell percentages were measured by flow cytometry on a PBMC aliquot from every donor. Receptor amplification or capture employed 5' RACE. Instrument used: Illumina HiSeq 2500. The second PCR ran for roughly 7 to 12 cycles and used a J-beta primer mix along with a sample-barcoded 5' primer. A unique molecular identifier was introduced onto each TCR beta cDNA molecule by a template-switch 5' adaptor carrying 12 random nucleotides. Each sample yielded at least 3 million CDR3-containing paired-end reads. All of the RNA was converted into first-strand cDNA using the Mint cDNA synthesis kit, with a TRBC-specific oligonucleotide serving as the primer. Following uracil-DNA glycosylase treatment, a first 18-cycle PCR with universal primers M1SS and BC2_uni_R was performed on all cDNA. Under the source paper's analysis protocol: For normalization, 1 million high-quality reads, each with a distinct molecular identifier, were randomly selected from each sample. Instead of being binned into consensus sequences, reads with shared molecular identifiers were discarded. MiTCR, with a Q25 quality threshold and the strictest error-elimination algorithm, was used for CDR3 identification, clonotype clustering and error correction. A nonparametric unseen species model with Euler transformation was used to estimate lower-bound total TCR beta diversity. In TCRdb, the public reads were trimmed at Q25 with fastp and aligned with MiXCR, with productive beta chains retained. Rows with a matching CDR3 protein are joined into one entry that keeps the most common DNA and genes. The V and J calls here are based on TCRdb, not the publication. The sample records 1.5 million to 2 million distinct CDR3 sequences, roughly 32% of which are singletons. The ten largest clones represent around 11% of the sample.

This clonotype was sampled from a woman in her 30s in good health. The sequenced material came from blood. The sequence links TRBV5-1 to TRBJ1-1; TRBD1 could be the D gene, as 6 bases match. The nucleotide sequence is given as TGCGCCAGCAGCCTCCCCCCGCCAGGGGACACTGAAGCTTTCTTT. This gives the protein CASSLPPPGDTEAFF.